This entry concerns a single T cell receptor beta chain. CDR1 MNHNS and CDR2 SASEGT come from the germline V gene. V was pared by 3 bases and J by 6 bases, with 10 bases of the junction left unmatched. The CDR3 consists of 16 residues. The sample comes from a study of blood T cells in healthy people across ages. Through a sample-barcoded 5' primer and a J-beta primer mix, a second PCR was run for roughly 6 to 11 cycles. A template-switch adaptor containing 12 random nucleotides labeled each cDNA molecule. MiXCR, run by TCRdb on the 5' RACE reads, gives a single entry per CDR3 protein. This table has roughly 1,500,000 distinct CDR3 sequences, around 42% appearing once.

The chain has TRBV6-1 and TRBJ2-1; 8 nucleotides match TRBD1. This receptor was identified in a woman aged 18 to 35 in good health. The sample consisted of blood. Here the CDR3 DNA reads TGTGCCAGCAGTGAGGGGGACAGGACCACTTCCAATGAGCAGTTCTTC. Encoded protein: CASSEGDRTTSNEQFF.